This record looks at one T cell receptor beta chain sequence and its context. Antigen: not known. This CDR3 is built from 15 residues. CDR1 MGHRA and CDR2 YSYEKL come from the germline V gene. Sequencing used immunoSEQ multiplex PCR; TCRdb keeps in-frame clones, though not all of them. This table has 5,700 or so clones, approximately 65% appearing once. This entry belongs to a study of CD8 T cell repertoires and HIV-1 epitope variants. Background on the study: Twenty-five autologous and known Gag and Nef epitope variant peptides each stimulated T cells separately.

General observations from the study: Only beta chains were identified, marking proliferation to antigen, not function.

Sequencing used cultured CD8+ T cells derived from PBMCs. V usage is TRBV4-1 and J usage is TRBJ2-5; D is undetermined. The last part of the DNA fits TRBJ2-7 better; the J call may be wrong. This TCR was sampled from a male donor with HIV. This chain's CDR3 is CASSQATTNTYEQYF. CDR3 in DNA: TGCGCCAGCAGCCAAGCAACAACGAACACCTACGAGCAGTACTTC.